This TCR beta chain appears in the sequencing data of a study of T-cell memory formation after mild COVID-19. In regard to this clonotype: Its matching antigen is unknown.

General observations from the study: CD4+ bias marked clones expanding day 15 to 37, unlike balanced contracting clones. Pre-infection memory contained some responding clones, which suggested that cross-reactive memory had joined. In second-wave clones peaking day 37, SARS-CoV-2 specificity remained unconfirmed.

The CDR3 contains 16 residues. J gave up 0 bases and V 4 bases, and 7 bases lay outside the gene matches. Looked up from germline, CDR1 is LGHDT and CDR2 is YNNKEL (reference sequence). Amplification by 5'RACE using constant-segment primers produced TCR alpha and TCR beta cDNA libraries that carried sample barcodes and UMIs. MiXCR, run by TCRdb on the 5' RACE reads, gives a single entry per CDR3 protein. Among around 310,000 distinct CDR3 sequences listed, roughly an eighth were seen once. Sequenced input: PBMCs or a T cell subset sorted from them (not recorded which). The chain employs TRBV3-1 and TRBJ2-3; TRBD2 aligns across 7 bases. The receptor's source is a man aged 18 to 35 who had mild COVID-19 (a few samples of this study predate the infection). Cell type and time point are not known. In DNA, the CDR3 is TGTGCCAGCAGCCGGAATGGACTAGAAAGCACAGATACGCAGTATTTT. Protein: CASSRNGLESTDTQYF.